This TCR beta chain was sequenced in a study of blood T cell repertoires in COVID-19. Study-wide context: The United States, Italy and Spain were the sources of the acute and convalescent COVID-19 samples.

Germline V gives CDR1 SNHLY, CDR2 FYNNEI. The CDR3 is 13 amino acids. Trimming cost V 8 bases and J 4 bases; bases outside gene matches: 5. Method: immunoSEQ multiplex PCR; TCRdb's copy keeps in-frame clones and lacks some. The sample has more than 50,000 clones, over 80% seen once. This TCR was sampled from a woman aged 55-75 years with acute or convalescent COVID-19. Specimen: peripheral blood. V and J are TRBV2 and TRBJ1-5; 7 bases match TRBD1. The CDR3 coding sequence is TGTGCCAGCGGGACAGCACAAAATCAGCCCCAGCATTTT. It codes for CASGTAQNQPQHF. The variable domain in full, completed from reference TRBV2 and TRBJ1-5, reads EPEVTQTPSHQVTQMGQEVILRCVPISNHLYFYWYRQILGQKVEFLVSFYNNEISEKSEIFDDQFSVERPDGSNFTLKIRSTKLEDSAMYFCASGTAQNQPQHFGDGTRLSIL.